Below are 27 T cell receptor beta chains sequenced from a single sample in a study of shared clonotypes between healthy human individuals. TCRdb's table, derived via immunoSEQ multiplex PCR, lists solely in-frame clones and lacks some. The repertoire has some 740,000 clones, around 93% of them found once; the top ten carry less than 25%. Naive CD8 cells were CD45RO-negative, positively selected for CCR7, excluding terminally differentiated effector memory CD45RA+ cells. Sequencing was performed on naive CD8+ T cells sorted from blood. Receptors originate from a man aged 25 to 40 in good health.

This clone was found once. The chain links TRBV5-1 to TRBJ1-1; D gene ambiguous. The germline CDR1 and CDR2 sequences are SGHRS and YFSETQ. The CDR3 is made up of 16 amino acids. Trimming cost V 0 bases and J 1 base, with 13 bases left between them. In nucleotides, the CDR3 is TGCGCCAGCAGCTTGGCCGACGGCCCGGCGAACACTGAAGCTTTCTTT. Amino acids: CASSLADGPANTEAFF.

V and J are TRBV19 and TRBJ1-2, with 10 bases fitting TRBD1. CDR1 LNHDA and CDR2 SQIVND come from the germline V gene (reference sequence). Unmatched junction bases numbered 8, after V lost 5 bases and J lost 5 bases. CDR3 size: 15 residues. The CDR3 sequence: CASSHTGTGVYGYTF. CDR3 in DNA: TGTGCCAGTAGTCACACCGGGACAGGGGTTTATGGCTACACCTTC.

The chain is built from TRBV5-1 and TRBJ2-1, with D unresolved. The V end lost 0 bases, the J end lost 4 bases, and 8 bases lay between the germline ends. This CDR3 is 14 amino acids long. Germline CDR1 SGHRS, CDR2 YFSETQ. The CDR3, as DNA: TGCGCCAGCAGCTTGGCCGGGCAGTACAATGAGCAGTTCTTC. Translated: CASSLAGQYNEQFF.

In its sample, this clone was seen a few times. V usage is TRBV2 and J usage is TRBJ2-3; D ambiguous. Per germline, CDR1 SNHLY and CDR2 FYNNEI. The CDR3 has 17 residues. For the CDR3, the DNA is TGTGCTATACCTCGGGCAGCGCCAAAGGATCATTCAGATACGCAGTATTTT. Amino acid sequence: CAIPRAAPKDHSDTQYF. The full variable domain, its missing parts supplied by reference TRBV2 and TRBJ2-3, is EPEVTQTPSHQVTQMGQEVILRCVPISNHLYFYWYRQILGQKVEFLVSFYNNEISEKSEIFDDQFSVERPDGSNFTLKIRSTKLEDSAMYFCAIPRAAPKDHSDTQYFGPGTRLTVL.

This sequence joins TRBV7-2 and TRBJ2-7; a possible D gene is TRBD2 (5 bases). CDR3 length: 13 residues. Germline loops: CDR1 SGHTA, CDR2 FQGNSA. V lost 1 base and J lost 7, with 11 bases in between. CDR3 bases: TGTGCCAGCAGCTTAGTAGGCCCGGGGGAGCAGTACTTC. It yields the protein CASSLVGPGEQYF.

The V gene is TRBV4-1, the J gene TRBJ2-1, with TRBD2 matching 9 bases. J was trimmed by 5 bases and V by 4 bases; bases with no gene match: 6. Germline V gene sequence: CDR1 MGHRA, CDR2 YSYEKL. The CDR3 totals 15 residues. CDR3 DNA: TGCGCCAGCAGCCTCTTACGACTAGCGGACAATGAGCAGTTCTTC. Encoded protein: CASSLLRLADNEQFF.

V gene TRBV19 combines with J gene TRBJ2-1, with unresolved D. Germline lookup yields CDR1 LNHDA and CDR2 SQIVND (reference sequence). V shed 2 bases and J shed 3 bases, with 20 bases lying between them. The CDR3 sequence is 18 residues long. The CDR3 DNA reads TGTGCCAGTAGTATACTGTATATCGGTGACCTCCGCTACAATGAGCAGTTCTTC. Translation: CASSILYIGDLRYNEQFF.

The gene calls are TRBV27 and TRBJ1-1; no clear D. V lost 1 base, J lost 5 bases, and 26 bases lay in between. The CDR3 has 19 amino acids. The germline V gene has CDR1 MNHEY and CDR2 SMNVEV (reference sequence). The CDR3 region is CASSLFPTIGGAGRTEAFF. In DNA, the CDR3 is TGTGCCAGCAGTTTATTTCCAACAATAGGCGGAGCAGGAAGGACTGAAGCTTTCTTT.

The chain employs TRBV28 and TRBJ1-2; weak D call: TRBD1 (5 bases). CDR3 length: 14 residues. The V gene's germline CDR1 is MDHEN and CDR2 SYDVKM. Deletions cut 6 bases from V and 6 bases from J, with 17 bases between. The CDR3 spells CASSFSGARDGYTF. CDR3 nucleotides: TGTGCCAGCAGCTTTTCCGGGGCCCGGGATGGCTACACCTTC.

J is TRBJ1-5 and V is TRBV4-1; TRBD1 matches 7 bases. Trimming removed 3 bases from V and 3 bases from J; junction bases left unmatched: 11. The length of the CDR3 is 17 residues. Germline V gene sequence: CDR1 MGHRA, CDR2 YSYEKL. CDR3 protein: CASSQDTKGQANQPQHF. In DNA form, the CDR3 reads TGCGCCAGCAGCCAGGACACCAAAGGACAGGCCAATCAGCCCCAGCATTTT.

This chain joins TRBV11-2 and TRBJ1-2, with D maybe TRBD1 (6 bases). Trimming cost V 5 bases and J 8 bases, with 18 bases left between them. Germline CDR1 reads SGHAT; CDR2 reads FQNNGV. The CDR3 runs 14 residues. CDR3 DNA: TGTGCCAGCAGCCCACAGGGTCCCGGCCGCGGCTACACCTTC. This encodes CASSPQGPGRGYTF.

V usage is TRBV4-1 and J usage is TRBJ2-1; TRBD1 matches 7 bases. Germline CDR1 is MGHRA and CDR2 is YSYEKL. V was pared by 0 bases and J by 5 bases, with 4 bases of the junction left unmatched. The CDR3 loop spans 15 amino acids. CDR3: CASSQEDRRNNEQFF. DNA for the CDR3: TGCGCCAGCAGCCAAGAGGACAGGAGGAACAATGAGCAGTTCTTC.

This clone was seen only a few times. Additional DNA sequences in this sample encode the identical CDR3. The chain employs TRBV27 and TRBJ1-5, with a tentative D call TRBD1 (6 bases). V was pared by 4 bases and J by 4 bases, with 8 bases between. In germline, CDR1 is MNHEY, CDR2 SMNVEV (reference sequence). The CDR3 totals 13 residues. The CDR3: CASSWTENQPQHF. CDR3 DNA sequence: TGTGCCAGCAGTTGGACAGAGAATCAGCCCCAGCATTTT.

The rearrangement uses TRBV7-2 and TRBJ2-7; 7 nucleotides align to TRBD1. Trimming took 5 bases from V and 1 from J; bases not matched to a gene: 5. The CDR3 is 14 residues long. The germline V gene has CDR1 SGHTA and CDR2 FQGNSA. The CDR3 is CASSLRQGSYEQYF. Here the CDR3 DNA reads TGTGCCAGCAGCCTCAGACAGGGTTCCTACGAGCAGTACTTC.

This clone has just one count. This rearrangement joins TRBV4-3 to TRBJ2-5; D remains unclear. Trimming removed 1 base at V and 2 bases at J, with 17 bases between. Germline V gene lookup returns CDR1 LGHNA and CDR2 YSLEER. CDR3 length: 17 amino acids. The CDR3 DNA follows: TGCGCCAGCAGCCAAGTTGTGGGCAAAACGTCACAAGAGACCCAGTACTTC. Protein product: CASSQVVGKTSQETQYF.

The chain joins TRBV9 to TRBJ1-4; 11 nucleotides align to TRBD1. The CDR3 contains 15 residues. V was clipped by 0 bases and J by 7 bases; unmatched bases: 2. The germline V gene has CDR1 SGDLS and CDR2 YYNGEE. CDR3 protein: CASSVDGTGGEKLFF. In nucleotides, the CDR3 is TGTGCCAGCAGCGTAGATGGGACAGGGGGTGAAAAACTGTTTTTT.

The gene calls are TRBV11-2 and TRBJ2-7; 8 positions agree with TRBD2. V was clipped by 3 bases and J by 4 bases; unmatched bases: 5. In germline, CDR1 is SGHAT, CDR2 FQNNGV. This CDR3 has 14 amino acids. The CDR3 loop is CASSFPSGYYEQYF. CDR3 DNA: TGTGCCAGCAGCTTTCCTAGCGGGTATTACGAGCAGTACTTC.

This clone was observed a single time. The rearrangement links TRBV6-4 to TRBJ2-1; 11 bases align to TRBD2. The CDR3 is 15 amino acids. Germline V gene data show CDR1 as MRHNA and CDR2 as SNTAGT. With V trimmed by 8 bases and J by 7 bases, 10 bases remained unmatched. CDR3 DNA: TGTGCCAGCGGGAAACTAGCGGGAGTAGGGAATGAGCAGTTCTTC. This gives the protein CASGKLAGVGNEQFF.

The chain combines TRBV9 with TRBJ1-2, with unresolved D. CDR3 length: 12 residues. CDR1 and CDR2 from the germline V gene are SGDLS and YYNGEE. Trimming took off 6 bases at V and 2 bases at J, with 8 bases between the two ends. The CDR3: CASTNRNYGYTF. CDR3 sequence (DNA): TGTGCCAGCACGAACAGAAACTATGGCTACACCTTC.

The chain links TRBV25-1 to TRBJ1-2; D is unresolved. Germline V CDR1 and CDR2: MGHDK, SYGVNS. The CDR3 extends over 12 amino acids. V was cut by 7 bases and J by 10 bases, with 16 bases left in between. CDR3 nucleotide sequence: TGTGCCAGCAAGACGGACTTTCTTGACTACACCTTC. Protein product: CASKTDFLDYTF.

This rearrangement joins TRBV27 to TRBJ1-2; D not certain. The V and J ends lost 3 bases and 5 bases respectively, with 13 bases between them. Germline V gives CDR1 MNHEY, CDR2 SMNVEV (reference sequence). The CDR3 sequence is 14 residues long. CDR3 in DNA: TGTGCCAGCAGTTTGAACACCAGAATTTATGGCTACACCTTC. This codes for CASSLNTRIYGYTF.

The J gene is TRBJ1-3, the V gene TRBV5-4, with 8 bases that match TRBD1. This CDR3 is built from 16 residues. V trimming: 0 bases; J trimming: 7 bases; junction bases outside the gene matches: 9. Germline V CDR1 and CDR2: SGHNT, YYREEE (reference sequence). CDR3 DNA: TGTGCCAGCAGCTTGGACCTTTTGGACAGGGACAACACCATATATTTT. Translating gives CASSLDLLDRDNTIYF.

The rearrangement links TRBV28 to TRBJ2-5; D remains unclear. The CDR3 sequence is 14 residues long. CDR1 and CDR2 (germline): MDHEN, SYDVKM. V was shortened by 6 bases and J by 5 bases, with 16 bases between the two germline ends. DNA for the CDR3: TGTGCCAGCAGGCCAAGGCGATCCGGGGAGACCCAGTACTTC. Residues: CASRPRRSGETQYF.

V is TRBV7-9 and J is TRBJ2-1, with TRBD2 matching 7 bases. The CDR3 totals 13 residues. Germline lookup yields CDR1 SEHNR and CDR2 FQNEAQ (reference sequence). The J segment lost 8 bases and the V segment lost 6 bases, leaving 7 bases of the junction unmatched. The CDR3 loop is CASRKTSFDEQFF. The CDR3 nucleotides read TGTGCCAGCAGGAAGACTAGCTTCGATGAGCAGTTCTTC.

The chain employs TRBV10-3 and TRBJ2-7; weak D call: TRBD2 (6 bases). Germline V lookup: CDR1 ENHRY, CDR2 SYGVKD. The germline V and J ends were trimmed by 3 bases and 2 bases, with 11 bases remaining between them. The CDR3 totals 14 residues. CDR3 DNA: TGTGCCATCAGTGATGGGACTGGGACCTACGAGCAGTACTTC. Residues: CAISDGTGTYEQYF.

In this sample, this clone turned up once. Here the CDR3 reads CASSLVPESGSYEQYF. The CDR3 region has the DNA TGTGCCAGCAGCTTAGTGCCTGAGAGTGGGTCCTACGAGCAGTACTTC. This rearrangement joins TRBV7-9 to TRBJ2-7, with D unclear. The CDR3 totals 16 residues. In germline, CDR1 is SEHNR, CDR2 FQNEAQ (reference sequence). Trimming removed 1 base at V and 1 base at J, with 14 bases between.

The chain is built from TRBV5-4 and TRBJ2-1; 9 bases match TRBD2. Trimming took 3 bases from V and 1 from J; bases not matched to a gene: 2. This CDR3 contains 15 residues. CDR1 SGHNT and CDR2 YYREEE come from the germline V gene (reference sequence). The CDR3 region has the DNA TGTGCCAGCAGCTCTAGCGGGGAATCCTACAATGAGCAGTTCTTC. This gives the protein CASSSSGESYNEQFF.